Listed below are T cell receptor beta chains from one sample, sequenced in a study of blood T cell repertoires in COVID-19. The repertoire was sequenced with immunoSEQ multiplex PCR; TCRdb's copy has only in-frame clones and lacks some. Found here are 250,000 to 350,000 clones, 91% of them singletons; the top ten hold over 2%. Material for sequencing was peripheral blood. These receptors came from a woman younger than 45 with COVID-19, enrolled during active disease. CDR3s include the opening cysteine and the closing phenylalanine or tryptophan. Each record gives: V gene, D gene, clone size, J gene, CDR3 DNA, CDR3 protein. The D gene is left open where the match is weak. Not every row has a clone size; where given, it reads once, few, many or a size class.

TRBV2,.,.,TRBJ1-4,TGTGCCAGCAGTTGGACAGCGAGGGGTGAAAAACTGTTTTTT,CASSWTARGEKLFF
TRBV30,TRBD1,.,TRBJ1-5,TGTGCCTGGAGTCGGGACAGTAATCAGCCCCAGCATTTT,CAWSRDSNQPQHF
TRBV29-1,TRBD1,.,TRBJ2-2,TGCAGCGCAGCCCAGACAGGGTCTGGGACCGGGGAGCTGTTTTTT,CSAAQTGSGTGELFF
TRBV4-1,TRBD2,.,TRBJ2-1,TGCGCCAGCAGCCAAGAAGGACTAGCGGGATGGGTAACAGGAAACAATGAGCAGTTCTTC,CASSQEGLAGWVTGNNEQFF
TRBV19,.,.,TRBJ2-7,TGTGCCAGTAGTGGCATATCCTACGAGCAGTACTTC,CASSGISYEQYF
TRBV7-8,.,.,TRBJ2-7,TGTGCCAGCAGCCGGAGGGGGATCCCCTACGAGCAGTACTTC,CASSRRGIPYEQYF
TRBV18,.,.,TRBJ1-2,TGTGCCAGCTCACCCCGAGACGGGACAAACTATGGCTACACCTTC,CASSPRDGTNYGYTF
TRBV11-3,.,.,TRBJ2-5,TGTGCCAGCAGCTTAGGAGCTGCGAGTGAGACCCAGTACTTC,CASSLGAASETQYF
TRBV5-1,.,once,TRBJ2-2,TGCGCCAGCAGCCTAACACCGGGACACAACACCGGGGAGCTGTTTTTT,CASSLTPGHNTGELFF
TRBV5-6,TRBD1,.,TRBJ1-5,TGTGCCAGCAGCCGTCGACAGGGATTTCAGCCCCAGCATTTT,CASSRRQGFQPQHF
TRBV7-8,.,.,TRBJ1-2,TGTGCCAGCAGCTTATTTCAGGGAATGAACTATGGCTACACCTTC,CASSLFQGMNYGYTF
TRBV15,.,.,TRBJ2-5,TGTGCCACCAGCAGAGATAAGACGCGGGAGACCCAGTACTTC,CATSRDKTRETQYF
TRBV27,TRBD1,once,TRBJ2-1,TGTGCCAGCAGTTTCCTCCCTGGGACAGGGGGTAATGAGCAGTTCTTC,CASSFLPGTGGNEQFF
TRBV27,.,once,TRBJ2-5,.,CASSTSAVAGVETQYF
TRBV6-5,.,.,TRBJ2-7,TGTGCCAGCAGTTACTCGAAGGACAGCTACTCCTACGAGCAGTACTTC,CASSYSKDSYSYEQYF
TRBV25-1,.,.,TRBJ2-2,TGTGCCAGCAGTGAACTTTCGAACACCGGGGAGCTGTTTTTT,CASSELSNTGELFF
TRBV27,TRBD2,.,TRBJ2-1,TGTGCCAGCAGTTTCAGCGGGGCCCTTTACAATGAGCAGTTCTTC,CASSFSGALYNEQFF
TRBV16,.,.,TRBJ2-2,TGTGCCAGCAGCCAGAGTTTCCCCCAATCCACCGGGGAGCTGTTTTTT,CASSQSFPQSTGELFF
TRBV30,.,.,TRBJ2-2,TGTGCCTGGAGTGAGGCGTTAAACAGGGCCGTAACAGGGGGGGAGCTGTTTTTT,CAWSEALNRAVTGGELFF
TRBV3-1/TRBV3-2,.,.,TRBJ1-2,TGTGCCAGCAGCCAAGATAAGTGGGGCGCCAGCTATGGCTACACCTTC,CASSQDKWGASYGYTF
TRBV5-1,TRBD1,.,TRBJ1-1,TGCGCCAGCAGCAGCCCGGGACAGGCCTCGAACACTGAAGCTTTCTTT,CASSSPGQASNTEAFF
TRBV7-9,.,.,TRBJ1-1,TGTGCCAGCAGCTTTGCCTCAGGCATGCCGAACACTGAAGCTTTCTTT,CASSFASGMPNTEAFF
TRBV5-1,TRBD1,.,TRBJ1-3,TGCGCCAGCACTAGGGACAGCGGAAACACCATATATTTT,CASTRDSGNTIYF
TRBV2,TRBD1,.,TRBJ2-7,TGTGCCAGCACTCCCGGGACAGGTCTCTACGAGCAGTACTTC,CASTPGTGLYEQYF
TRBV29-1,.,.,TRBJ2-7,TGCAGCGTTGAGATAGACTACGAGCAGTACTTC,CSVEIDYEQYF
TRBV6-4,TRBD1,once,TRBJ2-1,TGTGCCAGCAGTCTTGAAGCCGGGACAGGGGCACGTCCCTCCTACAATGAGCAGTTCTTC,CASSLEAGTGARPSYNEQFF
TRBV28,TRBD1,.,TRBJ2-3,TGTGCCAGCAGTTTGGACAGGAGAAACACAGATACGCAGTATTTT,CASSLDRRNTDTQYF
TRBV24-1,TRBD1,.,TRBJ1-1,TGTGCCACCAGGACAGGGGGCACTGAAGCTTTCTTT,CATRTGGTEAFF
TRBV21-1,.,.,TRBJ2-1,TGTGCCAGCAGCCGTACCCCTGGGACTAGCGGGAACAATGAGCAGTTCTTC,CASSRTPGTSGNNEQFF
TRBV7-9,TRBD2,.,TRBJ2-1,TGTGCCAGCAGCTTTCCAGCGGGGTCTGAGCAGTTCTTC,CASSFPAGSEQFF
TRBV2,TRBD1,once,TRBJ1-2,TGTGCCAGCTCCGGGACAGATACTAACTATGGCTACACCTTC,CASSGTDTNYGYTF
TRBV28,TRBD1,once,TRBJ2-7,TGTGCCAGCCCCGCAACCAGGACCGGGACAGGGATAGACGAGCAGTACTTC,CASPATRTGTGIDEQYF
TRBV10-2,.,.,TRBJ2-1,TGCGCCAGCAGTGATTCAGGGGTCAATGAGCAGTTCTTC,CASSDSGVNEQFF
TRBV5-1,TRBD1,.,TRBJ1-4,TGCGCCAGCAGCACCCAACCGGGACAGCTTCGCCAAAAACTGTTTTTT,CASSTQPGQLRQKLFF
TRBV30,.,.,TRBJ2-7,TGTGCCTGGAGTGTACTACAGGGAGCCTACGAGCAGTACTTC,CAWSVLQGAYEQYF
TRBV2,.,.,TRBJ1-4,TGTGCCAGCAGCTCAGGAGGGCTGAATGAAAAACTGTTTTTT,CASSSGGLNEKLFF
TRBV6-6,TRBD2,.,TRBJ2-2,TGTGCCAGCAGTCAGAGGGAGGGCACCGGGGAGCTGTTTTTT,CASSQREGTGELFF
TRBV7-2,.,.,TRBJ2-7,TGTGCCAGCAGCTTAGGAGATAGCTTCGAGCAGTACTTC,CASSLGDSFEQYF
TRBV6-2/TRBV6-3,.,.,TRBJ1-5,TGTGCCAGCAGTTACGACAGATCCAGCAATCAGCCCCAGCATTTT,CASSYDRSSNQPQHF
TRBV12-3/TRBV12-4,.,.,TRBJ2-7,TGTGCCAGCAGTTTGGAAGGGGGCTACGAGCAGTACTTC,CASSLEGGYEQYF
TRBV28,TRBD1,.,TRBJ1-2,TGTGCCAGCAGTGGAGGAACAGGGGCGGCGGGCTACACCTTC,CASSGGTGAAGYTF
TRBV2,TRBD1,.,TRBJ2-2,TGTGCCAGCAGATTGGACAGGGGGCAGGGCGGGGAGCTGTTTTTT,CASRLDRGQGGELFF
TRBV7-8,.,.,TRBJ2-7,TGTGCCAGCACCCAAGGGAGGAGCGGTGAGACCTACGAGCAGTACTTC,CASTQGRSGETYEQYF
TRBV3-1/TRBV3-2,TRBD1,.,TRBJ1-2,TGTGCCAGCGCCCTGACAGGGGACTATGGCTACACCTTC,CASALTGDYGYTF
TRBV19,.,.,TRBJ1-4,TGTGCCACGAGTAGGGGTGTCGGGGAAAAACTGTTTTTT,CATSRGVGEKLFF
TRBV3-1/TRBV3-2,.,few,TRBJ2-7,TGTGCCAGCAGCCAGACTGACGGGAACAGGCAGTACTTC,CASSQTDGNRQYF
TRBV6-5,.,.,TRBJ2-6,TGTGCCAGCCCATCTAGGCCCGGGGCCAACGTCCTGACTTTC,CASPSRPGANVLTF
TRBV4-1,.,.,TRBJ1-6,TGCGCCAGCAGCCAAGCATCTTTATCGGGGTTCGAAAAATTTAATTCACCCCTCCACTTT,CASSQASLSGFEKFNSPLHF
TRBV18,.,.,TRBJ1-3,TGTGCCAGCTCACCATTGGGGACTACCTCTGGAAACACCATATATTTT,CASSPLGTTSGNTIYF
TRBV27,TRBD1,.,TRBJ1-3,TGTGCCAGCAGTTTTCAAAGACGGGACAGGGGATGCATAGAGGGAAACACCATATATTTT,CASSFQRRDRGCIEGNTIYF
TRBV5-6,TRBD1,.,TRBJ1-2,TGTGCCACCGGGACAGGGGGTGGCTATGGCTACACCTTC,CATGTGGGYGYTF
TRBV5-1,.,.,TRBJ2-5,TGCGCCAGCAGACCGGTCCCGTTTGAGGAGACCCAGTACTTC,CASRPVPFEETQYF
TRBV5-6,TRBD2,.,TRBJ2-5,TGTGCCAGCAGCTTCGGTACTAGCGGGGAGGGGGAGACCCAGTACTTC,CASSFGTSGEGETQYF
TRBV7-2,TRBD2,.,TRBJ2-1,TGTGCCAGCGATAATCGACTAGCGGGAGGTGATGAGCAGTTCTTC,CASDNRLAGGDEQFF
TRBV25-1,TRBD1,.,TRBJ1-1,TGTGCCAGCAGTGGATTTCGGACAGGTCAAACTCACACTGAAGCTTTCTTT,CASSGFRTGQTHTEAFF
TRBV25-1,.,.,TRBJ2-2,TGTGCCAGCAGTGGTAAACTTTTCACCGGGGAGCTGTTTTTT,CASSGKLFTGELFF
TRBV6-5,.,.,TRBJ1-1,TGTGCCAGCAGAGCGGGGGACATTCCGAACACTGAAGCTTTCTTT,CASRAGDIPNTEAFF